This note documents a single T cell receptor (beta chain) sequence. Its antigen is unknown. Measured with immunoSEQ multiplex PCR; TCRdb has only the in-frame clones, and not every one. Among fewer than 2.5 million clones listed, roughly 93% were seen once. The CDR3 contains 10 residues. Germline CDR1 is SQVTM and CDR2 is ANQGSEA. V was cut by 6 bases and J by 7 bases, with 7 bases left in between. The data derive from a study of shared clonotypes between healthy human individuals. Study-level findings and limits: Across a handful of donors, naive CD4 shared roughly 5.2%, naive CD8 3% to 3.5%, memory CD4 roughly 2.4%, memory CD8 more than 0.35%.

The clonotype originates from a young man in good health. Some clones in this sample may be carry-over from other donors' samples. The specimen sequenced was naive CD4+ T cells from PBMCs. Subset in this sample: CD45RA+ positively selected. The V gene is TRBV29-1, the J gene TRBJ2-1; possibly TRBD2 for D (6 bases). This chain's CDR3 is CSVRGNEQFF. The CDR3 DNA follows: TGCAGCGTGCGGGGTAATGAGCAGTTCTTC.